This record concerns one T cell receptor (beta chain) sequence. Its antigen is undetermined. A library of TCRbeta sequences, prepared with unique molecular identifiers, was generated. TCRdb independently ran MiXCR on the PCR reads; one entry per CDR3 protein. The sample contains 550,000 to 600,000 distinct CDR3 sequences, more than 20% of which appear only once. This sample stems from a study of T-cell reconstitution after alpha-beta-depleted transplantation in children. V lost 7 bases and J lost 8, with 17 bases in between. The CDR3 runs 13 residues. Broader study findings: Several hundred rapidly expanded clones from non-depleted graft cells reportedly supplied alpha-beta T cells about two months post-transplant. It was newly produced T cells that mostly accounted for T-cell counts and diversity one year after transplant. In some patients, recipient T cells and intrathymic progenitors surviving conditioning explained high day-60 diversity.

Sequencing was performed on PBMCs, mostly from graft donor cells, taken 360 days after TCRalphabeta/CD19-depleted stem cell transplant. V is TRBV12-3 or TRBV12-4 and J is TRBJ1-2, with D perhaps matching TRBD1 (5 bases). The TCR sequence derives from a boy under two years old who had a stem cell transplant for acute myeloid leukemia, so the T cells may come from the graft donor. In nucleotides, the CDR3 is TGTGCCAGCACCCTCCGGTGGGGGTTCGGCTACACCTTC. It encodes CASTLRWGFGYTF.